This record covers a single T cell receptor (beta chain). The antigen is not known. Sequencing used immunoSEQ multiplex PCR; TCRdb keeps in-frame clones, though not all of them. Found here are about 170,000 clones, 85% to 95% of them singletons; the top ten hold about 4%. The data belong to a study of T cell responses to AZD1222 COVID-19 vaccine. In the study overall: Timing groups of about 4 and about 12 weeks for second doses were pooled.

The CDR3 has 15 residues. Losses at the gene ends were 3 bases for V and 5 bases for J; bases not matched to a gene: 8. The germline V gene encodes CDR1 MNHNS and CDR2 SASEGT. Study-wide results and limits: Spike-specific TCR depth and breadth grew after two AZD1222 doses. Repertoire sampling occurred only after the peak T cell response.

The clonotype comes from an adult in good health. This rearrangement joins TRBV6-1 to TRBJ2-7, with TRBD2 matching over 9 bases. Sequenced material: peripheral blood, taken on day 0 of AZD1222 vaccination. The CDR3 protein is CASSETSGFTDEQYF. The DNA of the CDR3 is TGTGCCAGCAGTGAGACTAGCGGATTTACCGACGAGCAGTACTTC.